These 8 T cell receptor beta chains were all obtained from the same sample, sequenced in a study of PD-L1 blockade in urothelial cancer. The repertoire was sequenced with immunoSEQ multiplex PCR; TCRdb's copy has only in-frame clones and lacks some. The profile covers about 40,000 clones, with roughly 80% appearing a single time and more than 9% taken by the ten largest. Stated time point: peripheral blood 6 weeks after treatment start. Here the sequenced sample was PBMCs, taken around atezolizumab (anti-PD-L1) treatment. These receptors originate from a man aged 40-49 years with urothelial cancer.

In this sample, this clone turned up a few times. This chain connects TRBV13 to TRBJ2-1; 7 positions match TRBD2. The CDR3 contains 19 residues. Germline V CDR1 and CDR2: PRHDT, FYEKMQ (reference sequence). The ends lost 1 base at V and 0 bases at J; junction bases unmatched: 12. CDR3 nucleotide sequence: TGTGCCAGCAGCTTAGTGGGAATTGGACGGGAGGTCTCCTACAATGAGCAGTTCTTC. Translated: CASSLVGIGREVSYNEQFF.

The V and J genes are TRBV6-6 and TRBJ2-7; the D is unclear. CDR1 is MNHNY and CDR2 is SVGAGI in the germline V gene (reference sequence). CDR3 length: 11 amino acids. The V end lost 3 bases, the J end lost 5 bases, and 5 bases lay between the germline ends. CDR3 in amino acids: CASSYSDEQYF. As DNA, the CDR3 is TGTGCCAGCAGTTATTCTGACGAGCAGTACTTC.

The chain is built from TRBV19 and TRBJ2-3, with unresolved D. With 4 bases removed from V and 3 bases from J, the gap between germline ends came to 11 bases. This CDR3 contains 14 residues. Germline CDR1 LNHDA, CDR2 SQIVND (reference sequence). Here the CDR3 reads CASSNPQRTDTQYF. In DNA form, the CDR3 reads TGTGCCAGTAGTAACCCTCAGAGGACAGATACGCAGTATTTT.

The chain links TRBV10-3 to TRBJ1-1; D gene unclear. CDR1 is ENHRY, CDR2 SYGVKD, per germline. V was pared by 8 bases and J by 0 bases, with 7 bases between. The CDR3 covers 12 residues. The CDR3 reads CAIASMNTEAFF. Written as DNA, the CDR3 is TGTGCCATCGCCAGTATGAACACTGAAGCTTTCTTT.

This clone occurred a few times. One end of the junction varies from germline; a read error may be responsible. The J gene is TRBJ2-3, the V gene TRBV7-7; TRBD1 agrees at 9 bases. The CDR3 is made up of 15 amino acids. Per the germline V gene, CDR1 is SSHAT and CDR2 is FNYEAQ (reference sequence). In nucleotides, the CDR3 is TGTGCTAGCAGCCTGACAGGGGGTAGCACAGATACGCAGTATTTT. Protein sequence: CASSLTGGSTDTQYF.

The chain's CDR3 is CASRPGTGGETQYF. CDR3 DNA sequence: TGCGCCAGCAGACCAGGGACAGGGGGAGAGACCCAGTACTTC. The V and J genes are TRBV5-1 and TRBJ2-5; 11 nucleotides align to TRBD1. Germline V gives CDR1 SGHRS, CDR2 YFSETQ. J lost 4 bases, V lost 5 bases, and 4 bases had no gene match. CDR3 size: 14 residues.

The rearrangement uses TRBV7-2 and TRBJ2-1; D perhaps matches TRBD2 (6 bases). CDR1 and CDR2 from the germline V gene are SGHTA and FQGNSA. V was shortened by 4 bases and J by 7 bases, with 17 bases between the two germline ends. This CDR3 spans 15 amino acids. This CDR3 reads CASSSRSTGGNEQFF. CDR3 coding DNA: TGTGCCAGCAGCTCACGATCTACCGGGGGAAATGAGCAGTTCTTC.

This clone has just a few counts. The J gene is TRBJ1-1, the V gene TRBV2; TRBD1 might be the D (6 bases). The germline CDR1 and CDR2 sequences are SNHLY and FYNNEI. The CDR3 has 15 amino acids. Between the trimmed V and J ends, which lost 2 bases and 1 base, there was a span of 11 bases. The DNA of the CDR3 is TGTGCCAGCAGTGAACAGGGGATCCGGAACACTGAAGCTTTCTTT. This translates into CASSEQGIRNTEAFF.